The present entry profiles one T cell receptor beta chain with its context. Antigen: not known. This entry is derived from a study of Ad26.COV2.S vaccination and SARS-CoV-2 variants. General study results and limits: Across vaccine and placebo recipients, the breadth of non-spike TCRs was similar. Vaccine recipients had higher spike-specific TCR breadth than placebo recipients.

Treatment indicated: roughly 18 received Ad26.COV2.S at low or high dose, single or two shots; about 5 received placebo; per-sample allocation not given. Sampling was done on day 63 after the first vaccine or placebo injection. Expression of Wuhan-strain SARS-CoV-2 spike came from the Ad26 vector that formed the vaccine. Here immunoSEQ multiplex PCR was the method, and the copy in TCRdb shows in-frame clones only, minus some. The sample records approximately 340,000 clones, approximately 84% being singletons. The CDR3 length is 13 residues. Deletions cut 0 bases from V and 13 bases from J, with 14 bases between. The germline gives CDR1 SGHNT, CDR2 YYREEE (reference sequence).

The specimen comprised peripheral blood, sampled in a trial of Ad26.COV2.S vaccine versus placebo. This TCR derives from a person between 18 and 60 years old who received the Ad26.COV2.S COVID-19 vaccine or a placebo. This sequence joins TRBV5-4 and TRBJ2-1; D remains ambiguous. The CDR3 DNA is TGTGCCAGCAGCTTGGTAGGTAGCCCAAAACAGTTCTTC. Protein: CASSLVGSPKQFF.